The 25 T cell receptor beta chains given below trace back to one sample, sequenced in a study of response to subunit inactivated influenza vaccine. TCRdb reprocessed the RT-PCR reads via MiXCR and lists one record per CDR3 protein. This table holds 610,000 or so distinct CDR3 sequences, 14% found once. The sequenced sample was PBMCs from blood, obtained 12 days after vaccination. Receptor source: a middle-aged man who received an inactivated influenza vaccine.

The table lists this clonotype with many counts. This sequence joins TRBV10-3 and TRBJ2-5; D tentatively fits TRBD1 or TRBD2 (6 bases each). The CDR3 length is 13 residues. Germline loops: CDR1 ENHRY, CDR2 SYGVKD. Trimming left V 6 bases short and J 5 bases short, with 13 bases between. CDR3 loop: CAIRRTGRETQYF. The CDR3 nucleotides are TGTGCCATCAGAAGAACAGGGAGGGAGACCCAGTACTTC.

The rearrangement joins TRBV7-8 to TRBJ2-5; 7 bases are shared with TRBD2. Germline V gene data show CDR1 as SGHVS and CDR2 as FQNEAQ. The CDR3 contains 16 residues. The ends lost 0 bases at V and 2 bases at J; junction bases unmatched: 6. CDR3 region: CASSLAGGVPQETQYF. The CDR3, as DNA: TGTGCCAGCAGCTTAGCGGGGGGGGTCCCACAAGAGACCCAGTACTTC.

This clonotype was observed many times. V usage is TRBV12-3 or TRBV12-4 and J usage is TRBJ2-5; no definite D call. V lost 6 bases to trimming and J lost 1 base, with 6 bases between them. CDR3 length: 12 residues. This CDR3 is CASSPRQETQYF. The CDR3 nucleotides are TGTGCCAGCAGCCCCCGCCAAGAGACCCAGTACTTC.

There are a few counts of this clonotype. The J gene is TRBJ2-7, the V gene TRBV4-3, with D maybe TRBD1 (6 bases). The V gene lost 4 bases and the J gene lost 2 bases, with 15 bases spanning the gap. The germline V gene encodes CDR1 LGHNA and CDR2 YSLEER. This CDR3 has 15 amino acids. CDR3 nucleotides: TGCGCCAGCAGCCTCGACAGGTCTACGCCCTACGAGCAGTACTTC. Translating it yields CASSLDRSTPYEQYF.

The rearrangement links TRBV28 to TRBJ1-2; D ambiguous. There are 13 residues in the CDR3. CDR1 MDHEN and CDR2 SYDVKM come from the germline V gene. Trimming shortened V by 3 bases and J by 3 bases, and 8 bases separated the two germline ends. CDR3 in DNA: TGTGCCAGCAGTTTGAACAGCGACTATGGCTACACCTTC. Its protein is CASSLNSDYGYTF.

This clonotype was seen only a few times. DNA of the CDR3: TGCGCCAGCAGCTTGGCCGGGGGTTATAATTCACCCCTCCACTTT. This codes for CASSLAGGYNSPLHF. V usage is TRBV5-1 and J usage is TRBJ1-6, with D possibly being TRBD1 (5 bases). Germline assignment: CDR1 SGHRS and CDR2 YFSETQ. Trimming shortened V by 0 bases and J by 4 bases, and 8 bases separated the two germline ends. This CDR3 contains 15 residues.

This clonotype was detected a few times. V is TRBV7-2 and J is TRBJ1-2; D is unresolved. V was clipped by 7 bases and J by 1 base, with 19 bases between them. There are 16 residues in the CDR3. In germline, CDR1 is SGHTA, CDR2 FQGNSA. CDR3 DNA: TGTGCCAGCAACTCCCCAACGGGCAGTGTTAACTATGGCTACACCTTC. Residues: CASNSPTGSVNYGYTF.

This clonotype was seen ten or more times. The chain's CDR3 is CSAKRNEQFF. In DNA form, the CDR3 reads TGCAGTGCTAAGAGGAATGAGCAGTTCTTC. This rearrangement joins TRBV20-1 to TRBJ2-1; unclear D gene. Per the germline V gene, CDR1 is DFQATT and CDR2 is SNEGSKA (reference sequence). V lost 4 bases to trimming and J lost 7 bases, with 5 bases between them. This CDR3 region has 10 residues.

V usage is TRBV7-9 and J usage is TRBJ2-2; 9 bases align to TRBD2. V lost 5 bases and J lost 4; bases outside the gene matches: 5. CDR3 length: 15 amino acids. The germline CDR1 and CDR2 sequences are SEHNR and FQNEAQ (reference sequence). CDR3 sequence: CASSQSGLATGELFF. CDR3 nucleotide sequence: TGTGCCAGCAGCCAATCGGGACTAGCCACCGGGGAGCTGTTTTTT.

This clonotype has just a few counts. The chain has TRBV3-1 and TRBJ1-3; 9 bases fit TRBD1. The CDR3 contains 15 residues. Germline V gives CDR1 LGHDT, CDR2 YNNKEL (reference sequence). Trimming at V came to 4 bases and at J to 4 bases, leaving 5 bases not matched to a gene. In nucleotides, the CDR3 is TGTGCCAGCAGCCGGCAGGACAGGGGCGGAAACACCATATATTTT. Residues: CASSRQDRGGNTIYF.

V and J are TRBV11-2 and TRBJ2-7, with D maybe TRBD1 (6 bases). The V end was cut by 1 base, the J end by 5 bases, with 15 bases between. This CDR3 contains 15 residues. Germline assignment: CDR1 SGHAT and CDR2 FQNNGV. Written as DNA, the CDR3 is TGTGCCAGCAGCTTAGTTCAGGGGAATCCCCACGAGCAGTACTTC. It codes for CASSLVQGNPHEQYF.

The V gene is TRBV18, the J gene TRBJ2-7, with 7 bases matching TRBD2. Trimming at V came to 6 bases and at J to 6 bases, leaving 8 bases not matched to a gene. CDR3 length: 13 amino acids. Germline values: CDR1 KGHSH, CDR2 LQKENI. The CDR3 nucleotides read TGTGCCAGCTCTCGCGGGGGACTCGGCGAGCAGTACTTC. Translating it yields CASSRGGLGEQYF.

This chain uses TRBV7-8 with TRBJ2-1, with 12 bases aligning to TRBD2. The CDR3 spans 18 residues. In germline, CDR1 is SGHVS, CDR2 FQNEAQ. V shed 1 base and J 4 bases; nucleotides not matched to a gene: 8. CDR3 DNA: TGTGCCAGCAGCTTAGGGGGTTTCGGGACTAGCGGGTACAATGAGCAGTTCTTC. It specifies CASSLGGFGTSGYNEQFF.

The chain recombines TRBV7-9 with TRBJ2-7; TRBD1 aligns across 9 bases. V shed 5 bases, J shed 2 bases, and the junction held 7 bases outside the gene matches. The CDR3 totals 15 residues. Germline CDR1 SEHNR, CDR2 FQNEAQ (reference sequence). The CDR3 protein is CASSPLGQGTYEQYF. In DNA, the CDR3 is TGTGCCAGCAGCCCCCTTGGACAGGGGACCTACGAGCAGTACTTC.

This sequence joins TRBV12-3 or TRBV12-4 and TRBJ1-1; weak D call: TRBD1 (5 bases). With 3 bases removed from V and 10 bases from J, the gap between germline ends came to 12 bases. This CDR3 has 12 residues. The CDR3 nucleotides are TGTGCCAGCAGTTTGGGGCTCTCAGGAGCTTTCTTT. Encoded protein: CASSLGLSGAFF.

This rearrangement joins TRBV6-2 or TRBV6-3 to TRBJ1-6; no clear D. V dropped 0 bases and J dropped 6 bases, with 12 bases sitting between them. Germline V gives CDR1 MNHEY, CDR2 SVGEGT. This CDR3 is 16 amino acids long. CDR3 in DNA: TGTGCCAGCAGTTACTCGATGATTTTCGGTAATTCACCCCTCCACTTT. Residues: CASSYSMIFGNSPLHF.

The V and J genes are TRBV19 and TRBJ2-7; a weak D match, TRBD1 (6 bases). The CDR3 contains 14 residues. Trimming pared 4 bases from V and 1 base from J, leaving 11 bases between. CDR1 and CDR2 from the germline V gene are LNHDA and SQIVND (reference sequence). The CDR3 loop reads CASSNWDKSYEQYF. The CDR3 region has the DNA TGTGCCAGTAGTAACTGGGACAAATCCTACGAGCAGTACTTC.

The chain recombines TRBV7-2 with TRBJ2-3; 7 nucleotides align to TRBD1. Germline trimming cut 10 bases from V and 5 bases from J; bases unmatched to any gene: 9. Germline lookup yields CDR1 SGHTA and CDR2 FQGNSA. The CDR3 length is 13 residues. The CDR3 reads CATRGGNGDTQYF. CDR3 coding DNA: TGTGCCACTCGAGGGGGCAACGGAGATACGCAGTATTTT.

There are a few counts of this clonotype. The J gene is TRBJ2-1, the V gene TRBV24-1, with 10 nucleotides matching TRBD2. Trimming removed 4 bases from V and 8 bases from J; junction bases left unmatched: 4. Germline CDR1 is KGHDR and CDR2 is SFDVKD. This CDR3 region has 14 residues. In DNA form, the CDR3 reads TGTGCCACCAGTGACTGGACTAGCGGCGATGAGCAGTTCTTC. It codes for CATSDWTSGDEQFF.

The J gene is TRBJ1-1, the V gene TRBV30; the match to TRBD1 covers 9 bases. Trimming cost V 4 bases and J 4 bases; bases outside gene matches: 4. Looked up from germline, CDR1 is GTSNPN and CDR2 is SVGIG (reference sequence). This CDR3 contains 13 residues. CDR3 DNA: TGTGCCTGGAACGTGGACAGGGGCACTGAAGCTTTCTTT. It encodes CAWNVDRGTEAFF. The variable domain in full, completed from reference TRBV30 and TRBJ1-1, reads SQTIHQWPATLVQPVGSPLSLECTVEGTSNPNLYWYRQAAGRGLQLLFYSVGIGQISSEVPQNLSASRPQDRQFILSSKKLLLSDSGFYLCAWNVDRGTEAFFGQGTRLTVV.

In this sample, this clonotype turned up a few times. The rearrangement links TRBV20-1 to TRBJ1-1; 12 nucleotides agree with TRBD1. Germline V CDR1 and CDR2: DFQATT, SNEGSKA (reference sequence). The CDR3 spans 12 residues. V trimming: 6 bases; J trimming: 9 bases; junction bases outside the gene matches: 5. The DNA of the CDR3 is TGCAGTGCGAGGGACAGGGGGCGTCAAGCTTTCTTT. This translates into CSARDRGRQAFF.

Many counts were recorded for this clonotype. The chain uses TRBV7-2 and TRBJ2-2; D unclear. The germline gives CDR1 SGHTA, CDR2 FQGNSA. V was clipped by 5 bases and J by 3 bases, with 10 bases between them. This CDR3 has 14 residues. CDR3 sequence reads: CASSRRTDTGELFF. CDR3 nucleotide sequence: TGTGCCAGCAGCCGCAGAACTGACACCGGGGAGCTGTTTTTT.

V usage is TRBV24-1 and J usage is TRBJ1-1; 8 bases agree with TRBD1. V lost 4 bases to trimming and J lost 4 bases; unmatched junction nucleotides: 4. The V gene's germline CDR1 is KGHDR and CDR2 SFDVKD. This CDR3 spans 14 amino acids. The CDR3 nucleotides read TGTGCCACCAGTGAGACAGGGGTGCTCACTGAAGCTTTCTTT. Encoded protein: CATSETGVLTEAFF.

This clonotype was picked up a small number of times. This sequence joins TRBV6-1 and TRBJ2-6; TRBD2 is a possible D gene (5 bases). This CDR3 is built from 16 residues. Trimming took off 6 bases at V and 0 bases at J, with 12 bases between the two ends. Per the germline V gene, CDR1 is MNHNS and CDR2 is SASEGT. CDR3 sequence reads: CASSRFGLSGANVLTF. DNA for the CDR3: TGTGCCAGCAGCCGGTTTGGACTCTCTGGGGCCAACGTCCTGACTTTC.

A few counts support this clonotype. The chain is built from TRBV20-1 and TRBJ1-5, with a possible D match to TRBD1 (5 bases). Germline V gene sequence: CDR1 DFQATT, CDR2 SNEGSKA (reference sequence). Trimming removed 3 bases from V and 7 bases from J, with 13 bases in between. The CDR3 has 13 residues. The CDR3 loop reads CSASNQGGQPQHF. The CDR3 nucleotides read TGCAGTGCTAGTAACCAGGGTGGGCAGCCCCAGCATTTT.